The sequence of this TCR beta chain was determined in a study of T-cell memory formation after mild COVID-19 (dated by TCRdb to about 2021). Looking at the study overall: TCR sequence clusters from the two donors were largely donor specific. In a couple of donors, T-cell clones that expanded and contracted after mild COVID-19 were tracked by sequencing TCRalpha and TCRbeta repertoires over time. The cohort comprised two young, previously healthy adult volunteers, one female and one male. Overall study outcomes, separate from this receptor: Clones contracting from day 15 to 85 had balanced CD4/CD8 phenotypes, while a second wave expanding from day 15 to 37 was biased towards CD4+. The detection of some responding clones in pre-infection memory suggests that pre-existing cross-reactive memory T cells joined the SARS-CoV-2 response. Contracting CD4+ clones were located mainly in the CM and EM memory subsets, whereas CD8+ clones were found to be enriched in EMRA. Only a couple of mild cases were covered by the study, and larger cohorts that include severe cases with pre-infection samples were considered necessary. The second-wave clones that peaked on day 37 were not confirmed to be SARS-CoV-2 specific.

This clonotype showed up just a few times. No cognate antigen has been identified for it. The record has no base qualities; no much larger clone is one base away. Ficoll-Paque density gradient centrifugation was used to isolate PBMCs. The CDR3 contains 11 residues, cysteine and phenylalanine counted. Only the CDR3 DNA stays, 33 bases, in frame from base 1. Sequencing took place on an Illumina NovaSeq 6000. TCRalpha and TCRbeta cDNA libraries were built by 5'RACE with constant-segment primers, adding sample barcodes and unique molecular identifiers. Trizol reagent was used to extract RNA from every sample. Amplification of the libraries took two PCR steps, and the second step added a second sample barcode plus Illumina TruSeq adapters. Libraries were sequenced on an Illumina NovaSeq with 2 x 150 bp paired-end reads. The original pipeline was this. Demultiplexing of reads and collapsing into UMI-guided consensus sequences were performed with migec v1.2.7. Using mixcr v2.1.11, UMI consensuses were aligned to TRA and TRB V and J templates and then assembled into clonotypes. A clonotype was counted as expanded or contracted only if both edgeR and NoisET called the change significant, with noise models trained on biological replicates. edgeR calls used a false discovery rate-adjusted p below 0.01 and a log2 fold-change threshold of 1. As an exploratory analysis of dynamics, max-normalized trajectories of the 1000 most abundant clonotypes were examined by PCA with hierarchical clustering. The CD4 or CD8 phenotype of responding clones was assigned using the separately sequenced CD4+ and CD8+ repertoires. Through fastp at Q25 and MiXCR, TCRdb rebuilt clones from the public reads, retaining in-frame beta chains. For every CDR3 protein sequence, its rows merge into one entry that carries the most common genes and DNA. The V and J calls reflect TCRdb's pipeline rather than the authors' work. The sample table contains more than 300,000 distinct CDR3 sequences; only one count was recorded for 14% of them. About 21% of the sample comes from the top ten.

Material: PBMCs or a T cell subset sorted from them (not recorded which). Here the chain combines TRBV21-1 and TRBJ2-5. TRBV21-1 is a pseudogene. This receptor was obtained from a man between 18 and 35 years old who had mild COVID-19 (a few samples of this study predate the infection). The sample titles of this study are shuffled in the database, so cell type and time point are left out; the donor was told from shared clones. At the DNA level, the sequence is TGTGCCAGGAAAAGGGAAGAGACCCAGTACTTC. This translates into CARKREETQYF.